Below, 29 T cell receptor beta chains from the same sample are listed, as sequenced in a study of OX40 agonist ivuxolimab in advanced cancers. Assay: immunoSEQ multiplex PCR; the TCRdb copy retains only in-frame clones and omits some. The sample carries 40,000 to 55,000 clones, roughly 90% recorded once. Source: CD4+ or CD8+ T cells sorted from blood, taken in a trial of the OX40 agonist ivuxolimab. These TCRs come from an adult with an advanced solid tumor such as melanoma, head and neck, liver or kidney cancer.

V usage is TRBV28 and J usage is TRBJ2-1, with 11 bases aligning to TRBD2. The V gene end was trimmed by 5 bases and the J gene end by 12 bases; junction bases not matched to a gene: 3. The CDR3 covers 12 residues. Germline V CDR1 and CDR2: MDHEN, SYDVKM. CDR3 loop: CASSLGTSGQFF. DNA for the CDR3: TGTGCCAGCAGTCTTGGGACTAGCGGGCAGTTCTTC.

In nucleotides, the CDR3 is TGTGCCAGCAGCCTCTTTGGGGAGCGGGGGGACGAGCAGTACTTC. Residues: CASSLFGERGDEQYF. The rearrangement links TRBV5-4 to TRBJ2-7, with 9 bases fitting TRBD2. Germline V lookup: CDR1 SGHNT, CDR2 YYREEE (reference sequence). V shed 4 bases, J shed 5 bases, and the junction held 10 bases outside the gene matches. CDR3 size: 15 residues. Full variable domain (outside the CDR3, taken from reference TRBV5-4 and TRBJ2-7): ETGVTQSPTHLIKTRGQQVTLRCSSQSGHNTVSWYQQALGQGPQFIFQYYREEENGRGNFPPRFSGLQFPNYSSELNVNALELDDSALYLCASSLFGERGDEQYFGPGTRLTVT.

Of note for this clone: Other DNA sequences in this sample translate to the same CDR3. The chain is built from TRBV28 and TRBJ1-5; 8 bases are shared with TRBD1. The CDR3 runs 15 residues. V was pared by 5 bases and J by 3 bases, with 6 bases of the junction left unmatched. CDR1 and CDR2 (germline): MDHEN, SYDVKM. The DNA for the CDR3 is TGTGCCAGCAGTGCCCGGACAGGGTTCAATCAGCCCCAGCATTTT. Amino acid sequence: CASSARTGFNQPQHF.

The chain joins TRBV28 to TRBJ2-7, with TRBD2 matching over 7 bases. The germline CDR1 and CDR2 sequences are MDHEN and SYDVKM. CDR3 length: 14 residues. V was clipped by 7 bases and J by 6 bases; unmatched bases: 12. DNA of the CDR3: TGTGCCAGCACCTTGGGGGGGTTTACGGCCGAGCAGTACTTC. This gives the protein CASTLGGFTAEQYF.

The J gene is TRBJ1-1, the V gene TRBV6-6, with 12 bases aligning to TRBD1. Per germline, CDR1 MNHNY and CDR2 SVGAGI (reference sequence). Trimming at V came to 6 bases and at J to 6 bases, leaving 8 bases not matched to a gene. This CDR3 comprises 15 residues. For the CDR3, the DNA is TGTGCCAGCAGACGAGGGACAGGGGGCGGCGCTGAAGCTTTCTTT. This gives the protein CASRRGTGGGAEAFF.

The chain is built from TRBV27 and TRBJ2-7; D gene uncertain. This CDR3 contains 14 residues. The V end was cut by 0 bases, the J end by 2 bases, with 8 bases between. CDR1 MNHEY and CDR2 SMNVEV come from the germline V gene (reference sequence). CDR3 sequence: CASSLSAEAYEQYF. CDR3 bases: TGTGCCAGCAGTTTATCTGCGGAAGCCTACGAGCAGTACTTC.

Concerning this clone itself: The DNA is omitted, as the CDR3 cannot be located on it reliably, and the CDR3 follows TCRdb's listing. The chain links TRBV21-1 to TRBJ2-7; no check of the table's D call, TRBD2, against the DNA was made. TRBV21-1 is tagged as a pseudogene. The CDR3 spans 16 residues, counting both ends. CDR3 region: CASSVWAPGNCYEQYF.

The count of this clone is one. The V gene is TRBV2, the J gene TRBJ2-3; 9 positions match TRBD1. CDR3 length: 16 amino acids. V gave up 1 base and J gave up 4 bases; unmatched junction bases: 6. Per the germline V gene, CDR1 is SNHLY and CDR2 is FYNNEI. In DNA, the CDR3 is TGTGCCAGCAGTGAAGTATTACAGGGGGCAGCAGATACGCAGTATTTT. Amino acid sequence: CASSEVLQGAADTQYF. Combining the CDR3 with reference TRBV2 and TRBJ2-3 gives the whole variable domain EPEVTQTPSHQVTQMGQEVILRCVPISNHLYFYWYRQILGQKVEFLVSFYNNEISEKSEIFDDQFSVERPDGSNFTLKIRSTKLEDSAMYFCASSEVLQGAADTQYFGPGTRLTVL.

The chain couples TRBV28 to TRBJ2-5; 8 nucleotides agree with TRBD1. The length of the CDR3 is 14 residues. Trimming at V came to 8 bases and at J to 3 bases, leaving 8 bases not matched to a gene. Germline values: CDR1 MDHEN, CDR2 SYDVKM. This chain's CDR3 is CASGLTGDEETQYF. As DNA, the CDR3 is TGTGCCAGCGGGCTGACAGGGGATGAAGAGACCCAGTACTTC.

V gene TRBV9 combines with J gene TRBJ1-1; no clear D. The CDR3 covers 14 residues. V shed 2 bases and J shed 5 bases, with 13 bases lying between them. Germline V gene data show CDR1 as SGDLS and CDR2 as YYNGEE. DNA for the CDR3: TGTGCCAGCAGCGTCAAATCTGGTGGGACTGAAGCTTTCTTT. This sequence encodes CASSVKSGGTEAFF. Together with reference TRBV9 and TRBJ1-1, the CDR3 gives the full variable domain: DSGVTQTPKHLITATGQRVTLRCSPRSGDLSVYWYQQSLDQGLQFLIQYYNGEERAKGNILERFSAQQFPDLHSELNLSSLELGDSALYFCASSVKSGGTEAFFGQGTRLTVV.

This clone was recorded once. Relative to the germline gene, one junction end is altered; a read error may explain this. The chain joins TRBV7-3 to TRBJ2-3; 10 bases align to TRBD2. The CDR3 is made up of 18 amino acids. Per the germline V gene, CDR1 is SGHTA and CDR2 is FQGTGA. CDR3 bases: TGTGCCAGCAGCCTAACCCCCGGGCTAGCGGGAGCTATAGATACGCAGTATTTT. It translates to CASSLTPGLAGAIDTQYF.

The chain couples TRBV19 to TRBJ2-7, with 9 bases lining up with TRBD2. CDR1 is LNHDA, CDR2 SQIVND, per germline (reference sequence). V lost 3 bases, J lost 5 bases, and 11 bases stayed unmatched. The CDR3 consists of 16 residues. CDR3 region: CASSMLLAGGRNEQYF. The CDR3 DNA reads as TGTGCCAGTAGTATGTTGTTGGCGGGAGGGCGGAACGAGCAGTACTTC.

V is TRBV30 and J is TRBJ1-4, with 7 nucleotides matching TRBD1. The germline V gene has CDR1 GTSNPN and CDR2 SVGIG (reference sequence). This CDR3 has 15 amino acids. Trimming removed 1 base from V and 5 bases from J; junction bases left unmatched: 7. This CDR3 reads CAWSGPGQQNEKLFF. In nucleotides, the CDR3 is TGTGCCTGGAGTGGCCCGGGACAGCAGAATGAAAAACTGTTTTTT.

This chain uses TRBV30 with TRBJ1-2, with TRBD1 as a possible D gene (6 bases). CDR1 is GTSNPN, CDR2 SVGIG, per germline (reference sequence). Trimming took off 3 bases at V and 2 bases at J, with 13 bases between the two ends. The CDR3 length is 14 residues. The CDR3 nucleotides read TGTGCCTGGAGCGCCGACAGGCAGAACTATGGCTACACCTTC. It is translated as CAWSADRQNYGYTF.

The chain recombines TRBV19 with TRBJ2-3; a weak D match, TRBD1 (6 bases). V dropped 3 bases and J dropped 2 bases, with 9 bases sitting between them. The CDR3 loop spans 14 amino acids. CDR1 LNHDA and CDR2 SQIVND come from the germline V gene (reference sequence). Here the CDR3 DNA reads TGTGCCAGTAGTATGAGGGGGAACACAGATACGCAGTATTTT. As protein: CASSMRGNTDTQYF.

This clone showed up just once. The rearrangement uses TRBV10-2 and TRBJ2-1; D is ambiguous. The germline V gene has CDR1 WSHSY and CDR2 SAAADI. V was clipped by 8 bases and J by 6 bases, with 11 bases between them. The CDR3 runs to 12 residues. DNA of the CDR3: TGCGCCAGCGCCTTTCGGGTCAATGAGCAGTTCTTC. Encoded protein: CASAFRVNEQFF.

This clone showed up just once. The V gene is TRBV27, the J gene TRBJ2-7; TRBD2 matches at 9 bases. The V gene's germline CDR1 is MNHEY and CDR2 SMNVEV (reference sequence). The trim removed 4 bases at V and 6 bases at J, leaving 4 bases unmatched. The CDR3 covers 13 residues. The DNA for the CDR3 is TGTGCCAGCAGTTCTAGCGGGACGGTCGAGCAGTACTTC. It yields the protein CASSSSGTVEQYF.

CDR3 protein: CASNRGLAGGNEQFF. The CDR3 coding sequence is TGTGCCAGTAATCGCGGTCTCGCGGGGGGCAATGAGCAGTTCTTC. The chain links TRBV19 to TRBJ2-1, with TRBD2 matching over 8 bases. The CDR3 has 15 residues. Looked up from germline, CDR1 is LNHDA and CDR2 is SQIVND (reference sequence). Unmatched junction bases numbered 11, after V lost 7 bases and J lost 6 bases.

This chain uses TRBV5-4 with TRBJ1-6, with a weak D call TRBD1 (5 bases). This CDR3 comprises 13 residues. V shed 6 bases and J shed 8 bases, with 12 bases lying between them. Germline CDR1 reads SGHNT; CDR2 reads YYREEE (reference sequence). The chain's CDR3 is CASTLGGDSPLHF. Written as DNA, the CDR3 is TGTGCCAGCACCCTGGGGGGGGATTCACCCCTCCACTTT.

This chain connects TRBV7-8 to TRBJ2-7; D is tentatively TRBD1 or TRBD2 (6 bases each). Trimming shortened V by 4 bases and J by 6 bases, and 19 bases separated the two germline ends. CDR1 is SGHVS, CDR2 FQNEAQ, per germline. This CDR3 is built from 15 residues. CDR3 DNA: TGTGCCAGCAGCTACCTAGGGAGGAGGGGGTCCGAGCAGTACTTC. Amino acids: CASSYLGRRGSEQYF. The full variable domain, in which reference TRBV7-8 and TRBJ2-7 provide the parts outside the CDR3, is GAGVSQSPRYKVAKRGQDVALRCDPISGHVSLFWYQQALGQGPEFLTYFQNEAQLDKSGLPSDRFFAERPEGSVSTLKIQRTQQEDSAVYLCASSYLGRRGSEQYFGPGTRLTVT.

This chain joins TRBV10-3 and TRBJ2-7; D gene ambiguous. Trimming shortened V by 3 bases and J by 10 bases, and 16 bases separated the two germline ends. This CDR3 is built from 13 residues. Germline CDR1 ENHRY, CDR2 SYGVKD. The CDR3 coding sequence is TGTGCCATCAGTGATGAAACGGAATTCGAACAGTACTTC. This sequence encodes CAISDETEFEQYF.

The chain couples TRBV30 to TRBJ2-1; D remains ambiguous. The CDR3 totals 11 residues. The germline V gene has CDR1 GTSNPN and CDR2 SVGIG (reference sequence). V was clipped by 0 bases and J by 10 bases, with 7 bases between them. The CDR3 DNA follows: TGTGCCTGGAGTGTTGTTTTCGAGCAGTTCTTC. Its translation: CAWSVVFEQFF.

As concerns this clone: This likely comes from a read error, as the CDR3 has no conserved phenylalanine or tryptophan at its end. The limits of the CDR3 on the DNA are not certain, so only TCRdb's listed CDR3 is given. The chain employs TRBV6-1 and TRBJ2-7. CDR1 is MNHNS and CDR2 is SASEGT in the germline V gene. 9 amino acids form the CDR3, both terminal residues included. CDR3 amino acids: CASGAYSGI.

This chain uses TRBV9 with TRBJ1-2; a weak D match, TRBD1 (5 bases). This CDR3 is 13 amino acids long. Deletions cut 3 bases from V and 8 bases from J, with 14 bases between. Per germline, CDR1 SGDLS and CDR2 YYNGEE. The CDR3: CASSGIQGWGYTF. The CDR3 region has the DNA TGTGCCAGCAGCGGAATCCAGGGATGGGGCTACACCTTC.

The genes are TRBV19 and TRBJ1-4; D remains unclear. This CDR3 region has 13 residues. V was clipped by 4 bases and J by 3 bases, with 6 bases between them. The germline V gene has CDR1 LNHDA and CDR2 SQIVND (reference sequence). The CDR3 region is CASSKWANEKLFF. CDR3 bases: TGTGCCAGTAGTAAATGGGCTAATGAAAAACTGTTTTTT.

CDR3 nucleotide sequence: TGTGCCAGCAGGCCTCCAGGTGAGCAGTTCTTC. Protein product: CASRPPGEQFF. V usage is TRBV2 and J usage is TRBJ2-1; D remains unclear. V was clipped by 6 bases and J by 9 bases, with 9 bases between them. This CDR3 is built from 11 residues. Germline V gene data show CDR1 as SNHLY and CDR2 as FYNNEI.

CDR3: CASSSASGAFYEQYF. CDR3 DNA sequence: TGTGCCAGCAGTTCGGCTAGCGGCGCCTTCTACGAGCAGTACTTC. This sequence joins TRBV27 and TRBJ2-7; 7 nucleotides agree with TRBD2. V trimming: 4 bases; J trimming: 3 bases; junction bases outside the gene matches: 9. The CDR3 runs to 15 residues. Germline V lookup: CDR1 MNHEY, CDR2 SMNVEV (reference sequence).

The chain couples TRBV21-1 to TRBJ2-7. TRBV21-1 is reported as a pseudogene. The CDR3 has 17 amino acids. For the CDR3, the DNA is TGTGCCAGCAGCAATCACCTCAGGGAATTGGGAGTGTACGAGCAGTACTTC. This sequence encodes CASSNHLRELGVYEQYF.

The chain is built from TRBV7-3 and TRBJ2-3, with D possibly called TRBD1 or TRBD2 (5 bases each). Germline V CDR1 and CDR2: SGHTA, FQGTGA. V was clipped by 4 bases and J by 5 bases, with 16 bases between them. This CDR3 is built from 15 residues. In nucleotides, the CDR3 is TGTGCCAGCAGCTGGGGGTTAAGAGGAGGAGATACGCAGTATTTT. This gives the protein CASSWGLRGGDTQYF.